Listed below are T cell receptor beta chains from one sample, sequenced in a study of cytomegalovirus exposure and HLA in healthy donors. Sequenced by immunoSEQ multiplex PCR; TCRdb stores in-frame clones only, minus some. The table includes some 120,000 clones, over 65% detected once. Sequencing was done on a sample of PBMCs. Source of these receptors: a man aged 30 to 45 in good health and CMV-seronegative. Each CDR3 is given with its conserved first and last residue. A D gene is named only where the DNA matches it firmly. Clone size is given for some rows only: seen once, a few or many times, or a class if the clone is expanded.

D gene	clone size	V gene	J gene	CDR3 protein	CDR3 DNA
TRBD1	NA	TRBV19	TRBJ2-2	CASSADRVAAGELFF	TGTGCCAGTAGTGCAGACAGGGTTGCGGCTGGGGAGCTGTTTTTT
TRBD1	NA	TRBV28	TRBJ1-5	CASSSGGQGLQPQHF	TGTGCCAGCAGTTCAGGGGGCCAAGGGTTACAGCCCCAGCATTTT
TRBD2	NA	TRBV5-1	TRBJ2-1	CASSLGAGGPSEQFF	TGCGCCAGCAGCTTGGGGGCGGGAGGGCCCAGTGAGCAGTTCTTC
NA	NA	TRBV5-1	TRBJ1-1	CASSHGENTEAFF	TGCGCCAGCAGCCACGGGGAGAACACTGAAGCTTTCTTT
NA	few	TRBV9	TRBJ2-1	CASTLLTGATYNEQFF	TGTGCCAGCACTCTCCTTACGGGAGCTACTTACAATGAGCAGTTCTTC
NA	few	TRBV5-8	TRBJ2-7	CASSLGGQGSYEQYF	TGTGCCAGCAGCTTGGGAGGCCAGGGTTCCTACGAGCAGTACTTC
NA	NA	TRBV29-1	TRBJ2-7	CSVEDPGTLYEQYF	TGCAGCGTTGAAGACCCCGGGACACTCTACGAGCAGTACTTC
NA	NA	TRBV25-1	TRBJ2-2	CASSVGVNTGELFF	TGTGCCAGCAGTGTAGGAGTAAACACCGGGGAGCTGTTTTTT
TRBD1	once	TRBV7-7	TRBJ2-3	CASSPGTGALTDTQYF	TGTGCCAGCAGCCCAGGGACAGGGGCCCTCACAGATACGCAGTATTTT
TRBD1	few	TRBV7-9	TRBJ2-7	CASSRGTGESEQYF	TGTGCCAGCAGCCGCGGGACAGGCGAATCCGAGCAGTACTTC
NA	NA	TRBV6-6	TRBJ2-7	CASSYSAGIGNEQYF	TGTGCCAGCAGTTACTCAGCGGGTATAGGCAACGAGCAGTACTTC
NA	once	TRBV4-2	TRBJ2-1	CASSPDSYNEQFF	TGTGCCAGCAGCCCGGACTCTTACAATGAGCAGTTCTTC
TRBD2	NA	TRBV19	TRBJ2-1	CASKPGLEINEQFF	TGTGCCAGTAAACCCGGACTAGAGATAAATGAGCAGTTCTTC
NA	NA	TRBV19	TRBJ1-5	CASSKQGAGNQPQHF	TGTGCCAGTAGTAAACAGGGAGCTGGCAATCAGCCCCAGCATTTT
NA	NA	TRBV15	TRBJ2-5	CATSRQGYLQETQYF	TGTGCCACCAGCCGGCAGGGGTATTTGCAAGAGACCCAGTACTTC
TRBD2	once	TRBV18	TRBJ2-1	CASSRASGGTLSSYNEQFF	TGTGCCAGCTCACGAGCTAGCGGGGGGACCTTAAGCTCCTACAATGAGCAGTTCTTC
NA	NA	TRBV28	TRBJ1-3	CASSPSGNTIYF	TGTGCCAGCAGCCCTTCTGGAAACACCATATATTTT
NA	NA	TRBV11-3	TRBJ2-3	CASSLGRITDTQYF	TGTGCCAGCAGCTTAGGCAGGATCACAGATACGCAGTATTTT
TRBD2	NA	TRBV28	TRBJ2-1	CASSGTSGRNYNEQFF	TGTGCCAGCAGTGGGACTAGCGGGAGGAACTACAATGAGCAGTTCTTC
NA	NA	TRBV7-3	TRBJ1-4	CASSLTGGNEKLFF	TGTGCCAGCAGCTTAACGGGAGGGAATGAAAAACTGTTTTTT
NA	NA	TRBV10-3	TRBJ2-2	CAISESGGPGTGELFF	TGTGCCATCAGTGAGTCCGGGGGGCCGGGCACCGGGGAGCTGTTTTTT
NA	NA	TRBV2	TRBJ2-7	CASSENKPSHYEQYF	TGTGCCAGCAGTGAGAACAAGCCCAGCCACTACGAGCAGTACTTC
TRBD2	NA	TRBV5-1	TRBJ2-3	CASSLVPAGVPNFSGTDTQYF	TGCGCCAGCAGCTTGGTGCCGGCGGGGGTCCCGAATTTTTCTGGCACAGATACGCAGTATTTT
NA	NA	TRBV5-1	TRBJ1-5	CASSFGESTQPQHF	TGCGCCAGCAGCTTCGGGGAGAGTACTCAGCCCCAGCATTTT
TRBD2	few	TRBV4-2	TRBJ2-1	CASSQEIPGLAVGEQFF	TGTGCCAGCAGCCAGGAAATCCCGGGACTAGCGGTGGGTGAGCAGTTCTTC
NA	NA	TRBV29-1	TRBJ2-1	CSVQHLSYNEQFF	TGCAGCGTTCAACACCTCTCCTACAATGAGCAGTTCTTC
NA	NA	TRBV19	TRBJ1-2	CASSKRTGNGYTF	TGTGCCAGTAGTAAAAGGACTGGGAATGGCTACACCTTC
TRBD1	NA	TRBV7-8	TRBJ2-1	CASRSRQGSNEQFF	TGTGCCAGCAGATCGAGACAGGGGTCCAATGAGCAGTTCTTC
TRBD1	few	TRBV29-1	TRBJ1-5	CSVSGGQGSNQPQHF	TGCAGCGTTTCTGGGGGACAGGGAAGCAATCAGCCCCAGCATTTT
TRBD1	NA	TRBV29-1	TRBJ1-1	CSVRGQLNTEAFF	TGCAGCGTCCGGGGACAGCTGAACACTGAAGCTTTCTTT
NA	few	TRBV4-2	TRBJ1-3	CASSQERLRSGNTIYF	TGTGCCAGCAGCCAAGAGCGGTTAAGGTCTGGAAACACCATATATTTT
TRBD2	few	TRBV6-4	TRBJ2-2	CASSDSSSGLTGELFF	TGTGCCAGCAGTGACTCGAGTAGCGGGCTCACCGGGGAGCTGTTTTTT
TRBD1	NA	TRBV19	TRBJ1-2	CASSIDRTGGYGYTF	TGTGCCAGTAGTATAGATCGGACAGGGGGATATGGCTACACCTTC
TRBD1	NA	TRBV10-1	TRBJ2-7	CASSLPGGEQYF	TGCGCCAGCAGCCTCCCAGGGGGAGAGCAGTACTTC
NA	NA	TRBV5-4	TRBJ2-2	CASSPTWGRGITGELFF	TGTGCCAGCAGCCCCACCTGGGGGCGCGGAATCACCGGGGAGCTGTTTTTT
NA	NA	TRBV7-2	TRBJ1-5	CASSQGRRNQPQHF	TGTGCCAGCAGCCAAGGCAGGCGCAATCAGCCCCAGCATTTT
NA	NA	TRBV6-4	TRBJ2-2	CASSGANTGELFF	TGTGCCAGCAGCGGGGCGAACACCGGGGAGCTGTTTTTT
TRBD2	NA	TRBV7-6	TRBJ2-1	CASSLLGLAGRNEQFF	TGTGCCAGCAGCCTCCTGGGACTAGCGGGGAGGAATGAGCAGTTCTTC
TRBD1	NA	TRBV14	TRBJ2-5	CASSQLGQGKETQYF	TGTGCCAGCAGCCAATTGGGACAGGGGAAGGAGACCCAGTACTTC
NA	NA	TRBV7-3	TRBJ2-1	CASSFRGSSSYNEQFF	TGTGCCAGCAGCTTTCGGGGATCTAGCTCCTACAATGAGCAGTTCTTC
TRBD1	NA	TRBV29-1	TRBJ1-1	CSGQGFNTEAFF	TGCAGCGGACAGGGCTTTAACACTGAAGCTTTCTTT
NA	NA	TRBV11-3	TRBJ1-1	CASSYRGNTEAFF	TGTGCCAGCAGCTATAGAGGGAACACTGAAGCTTTCTTT